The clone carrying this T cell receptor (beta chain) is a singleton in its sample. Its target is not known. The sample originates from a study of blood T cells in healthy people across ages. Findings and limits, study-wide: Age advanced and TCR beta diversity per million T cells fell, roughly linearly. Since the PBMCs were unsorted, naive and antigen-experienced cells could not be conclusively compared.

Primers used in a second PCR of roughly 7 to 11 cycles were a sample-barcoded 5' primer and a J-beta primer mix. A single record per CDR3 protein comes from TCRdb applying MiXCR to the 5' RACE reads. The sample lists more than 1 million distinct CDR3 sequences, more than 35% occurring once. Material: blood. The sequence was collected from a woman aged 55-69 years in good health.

The CDR3 here is CSAREGRARETQYF. The CDR3, as DNA: TGCAGTGCTAGAGAAGGGAGGGCGCGAGAGACCCAGTACTTC. V gene TRBV20-1 combines with J gene TRBJ2-7; TRBD2 matches at 7 bases. Gene TRBJ2-5 matches the end of the DNA better, so the J call may be wrong. Per the germline V gene, CDR1 is DFQATT and CDR2 is SNEGSKA (reference sequence). The CDR3 covers 14 residues.